Listed below are T cell receptor beta chains from one sample, sequenced in a study of blood T cell repertoires in COVID-19. Generated by immunoSEQ multiplex PCR, the TCRdb table keeps only in-frame clones and is missing some. This table holds 180,000 or so clones, about 85% found once. The sequencing sample was made of peripheral blood. These receptors all stem from a woman aged 80 or older with acute or convalescent COVID-19. CDR3s leave out the opening cysteine and the closing phenylalanine or tryptophan. The D gene is left open where the match is weak. Size is omitted from some rows. Given values are once, few, many or a class for expanded clones.

NA | TRBJ2-5 | TRBV3-1/TRBV3-2 | NA | ASSQVATQY
NA | TRBJ2-7 | TRBV10-1 | NA | ASSEKAG
NA | TRBJ1-2 | TRBV2 | once | ASRRIYGYT
TRBD1 | TRBJ2-2 | TRBV18 | NA | ASSPSVDRRGTGELF
TRBD1 | TRBJ2-5 | TRBV27 | NA | ASSLSNRGTQETQY
TRBD1 | TRBJ2-7 | TRBV10-3 | NA | AIQGATDEQY
TRBD1 | TRBJ1-2 | TRBV5-1 | few | ASSTGQGDRGYT
NA | TRBJ1-2 | TRBV15 | NA | ATSRDRTPVYGYT
NA | TRBJ1-5 | TRBV6-5 | NA | ASSYAGNQPQH
TRBD2 | TRBJ2-3 | TRBV7-2 | NA | ASSPGLAGATDTQY
NA | TRBJ2-5 | TRBV7-2 | NA | ASSLSAGQETQY
NA | TRBJ1-5 | TRBV4-2 | NA | ASSHSGNQPQH
TRBD2 | TRBJ2-1 | TRBV5-1 | NA | ASMGLAGDSYNEQF
TRBD2 | TRBJ2-1 | TRBV9 | NA | ASSVGGSGAYNEQF
TRBD2 | TRBJ2-7 | TRBV6-5 | NA | ASSYDQRGATYEQY
NA | TRBJ1-1 | TRBV6-2/TRBV6-3 | NA | ASSPDTEAF
NA | TRBJ2-5 | TRBV6-2/TRBV6-3 | NA | ASSQASSWETQY
NA | TRBJ1-1 | TRBV5-1 | NA | ASSSRSSGNTEAF
NA | TRBJ1-1 | TRBV7-2 | once | ASSLPVNTEAF
NA | TRBJ1-2 | TRBV4-3 | NA | ASSQDRERSYGYT
NA | TRBJ1-6 | TRBV20-1 | NA | SASLAGTHNSPLH
NA | TRBJ2-3 | TRBV3-1/TRBV3-2 | NA | ASSPRQGTDTQY
NA | TRBJ1-5 | TRBV6-6 | NA | ASSYGGGNQPQH
NA | TRBJ2-2 | TRBV10-3 | NA | AIRSGAVNTGELF
TRBD2 | TRBJ2-3 | TRBV5-1 | NA | ASSLNIPGLAGGNTDTQY
TRBD2 | TRBJ2-1 | TRBV10-3 | NA | AISVTSGGVSNEQF
NA | TRBJ1-2 | TRBV4-1 | NA | ASSQPGGGKDYGYT
NA | TRBJ2-5 | TRBV7-8 | NA | ASSSAGLGETQY